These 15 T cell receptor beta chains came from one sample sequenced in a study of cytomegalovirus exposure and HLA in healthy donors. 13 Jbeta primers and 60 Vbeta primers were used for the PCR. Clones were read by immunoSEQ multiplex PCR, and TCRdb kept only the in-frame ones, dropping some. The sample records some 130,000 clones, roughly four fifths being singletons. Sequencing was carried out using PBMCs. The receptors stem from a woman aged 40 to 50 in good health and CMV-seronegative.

For the CDR3, the DNA is TGTGCCAGCAGCCGCCTGACAGGAAACTATGGCTACACCTTC. Protein product: CASSRLTGNYGYTF. The rearrangement joins TRBV5-6 to TRBJ1-2; D is perhaps TRBD1 (6 bases). The germline V gene has CDR1 SGHDT and CDR2 YYEEEE. CDR3 length: 14 amino acids. V lost 4 bases, J lost 2 bases, and 12 bases lay in between. Based on the CDR3 plus reference TRBV5-6 and TRBJ1-2, the full variable domain is DAGVTQSPTHLIKTRGQQVTLRCSPKSGHDTVSWYQQALGQGPQFIFQYYEEEERQRGNFPDRFSGHQFPNYSSELNVNALLLGDSALYLCASSRLTGNYGYTFGSGTRLTVV.

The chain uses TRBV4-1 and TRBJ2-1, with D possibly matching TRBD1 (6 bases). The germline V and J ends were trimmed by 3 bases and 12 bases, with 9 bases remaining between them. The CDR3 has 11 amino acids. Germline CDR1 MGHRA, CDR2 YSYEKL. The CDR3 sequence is CASSQGATQFF. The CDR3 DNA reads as TGCGCCAGCAGCCAGGGGGCTACGCAGTTCTTC.

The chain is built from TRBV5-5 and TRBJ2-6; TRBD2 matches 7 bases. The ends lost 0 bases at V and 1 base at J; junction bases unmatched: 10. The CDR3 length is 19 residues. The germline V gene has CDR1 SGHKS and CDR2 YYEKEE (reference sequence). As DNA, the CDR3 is TGTGCCAGCAGCTTGGAGTTTTTGGGGGGGGAGTCTGGGGCCAACGTCCTGACTTTC. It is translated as CASSLEFLGGESGANVLTF.

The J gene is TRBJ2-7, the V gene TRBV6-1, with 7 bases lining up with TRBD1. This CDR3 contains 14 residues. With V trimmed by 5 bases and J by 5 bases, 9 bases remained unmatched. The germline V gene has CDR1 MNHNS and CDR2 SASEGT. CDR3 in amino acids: CASSPRTGRHEQYV. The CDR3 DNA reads TGTGCCAGCAGTCCCCGGACAGGTAGACACGAGCAGTACGTC.

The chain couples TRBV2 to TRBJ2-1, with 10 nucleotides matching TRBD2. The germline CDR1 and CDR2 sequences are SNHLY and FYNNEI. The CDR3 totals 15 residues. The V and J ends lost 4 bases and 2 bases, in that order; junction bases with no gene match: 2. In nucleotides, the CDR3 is TGTGCCAGCAGTGCTAGCGGGGGCACCTACAATGAGCAGTTCTTC. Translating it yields CASSASGGTYNEQFF.

CDR3 residues: CASSFRTGVEQYF. CDR3 coding DNA: TGTGCCAGCAGCTTCCGGACTGGTGTGGAGCAGTACTTC. The V gene is TRBV28, the J gene TRBJ2-7, with D perhaps matching TRBD2 (5 bases). V was shortened by 6 bases and J by 7 bases, with 16 bases between the two germline ends. The CDR3 totals 13 residues. Germline assignment: CDR1 MDHEN and CDR2 SYDVKM.

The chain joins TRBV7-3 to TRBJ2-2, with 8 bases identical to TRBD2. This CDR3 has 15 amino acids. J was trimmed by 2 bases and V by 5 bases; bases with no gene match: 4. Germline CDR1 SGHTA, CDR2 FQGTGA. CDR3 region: CASSQSGGNTGELFF. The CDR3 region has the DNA TGTGCCAGCAGCCAAAGCGGGGGTAACACCGGGGAGCTGTTTTTT.

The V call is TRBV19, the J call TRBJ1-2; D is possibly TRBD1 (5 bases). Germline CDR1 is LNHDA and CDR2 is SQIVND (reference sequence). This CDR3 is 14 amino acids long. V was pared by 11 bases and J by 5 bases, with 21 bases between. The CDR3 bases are TGTGCCGCAAGTGGGGCAGGGAATATATATGGCTACACCTTC. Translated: CAASGAGNIYGYTF.

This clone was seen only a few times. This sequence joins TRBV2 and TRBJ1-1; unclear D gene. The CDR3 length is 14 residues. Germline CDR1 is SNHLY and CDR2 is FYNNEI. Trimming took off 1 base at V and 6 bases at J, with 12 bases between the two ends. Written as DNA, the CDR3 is TGTGCCAGCAGTGAAGGGATAGGAGGGCCTGAAGCTTTCTTT. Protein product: CASSEGIGGPEAFF.

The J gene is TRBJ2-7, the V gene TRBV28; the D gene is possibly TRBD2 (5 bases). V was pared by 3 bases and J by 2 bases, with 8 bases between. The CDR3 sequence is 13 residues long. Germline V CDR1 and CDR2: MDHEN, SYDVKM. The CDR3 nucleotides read TGTGCCAGCAGTTTGGCGGGCACCTACGAGCAGTACGTC. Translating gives CASSLAGTYEQYV.

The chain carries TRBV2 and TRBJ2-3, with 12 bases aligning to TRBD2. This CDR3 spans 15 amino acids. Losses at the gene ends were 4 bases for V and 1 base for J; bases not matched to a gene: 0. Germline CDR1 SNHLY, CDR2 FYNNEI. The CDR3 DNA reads TGTGCCAGCAGTGGGACTAGCGGGGGCACAGATACGCAGTATTTT. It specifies CASSGTSGGTDTQYF.

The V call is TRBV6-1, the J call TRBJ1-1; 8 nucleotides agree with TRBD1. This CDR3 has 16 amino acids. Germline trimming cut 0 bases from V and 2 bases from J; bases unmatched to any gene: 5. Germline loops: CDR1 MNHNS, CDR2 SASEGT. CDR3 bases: TGTGCCAGCAGTGAAGCCCCCAGGGGGCCAAACACTGAAGCTTTCTTT. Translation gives CASSEAPRGPNTEAFF.

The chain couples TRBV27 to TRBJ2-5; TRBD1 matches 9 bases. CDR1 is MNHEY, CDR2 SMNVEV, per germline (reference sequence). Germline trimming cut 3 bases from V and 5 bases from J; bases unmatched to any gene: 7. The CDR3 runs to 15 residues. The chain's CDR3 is CASSFTGGWSETQYF. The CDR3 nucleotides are TGTGCCAGCAGTTTCACAGGGGGCTGGTCGGAGACCCAGTACTTC.

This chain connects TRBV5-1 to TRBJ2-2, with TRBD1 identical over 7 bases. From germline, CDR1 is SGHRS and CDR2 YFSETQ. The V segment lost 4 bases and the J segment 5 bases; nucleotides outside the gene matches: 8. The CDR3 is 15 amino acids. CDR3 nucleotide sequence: TGCGCCAGCAGCCCCGGACAGGTTGTAACCGGGGAGCTGTTTTTT. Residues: CASSPGQVVTGELFF.

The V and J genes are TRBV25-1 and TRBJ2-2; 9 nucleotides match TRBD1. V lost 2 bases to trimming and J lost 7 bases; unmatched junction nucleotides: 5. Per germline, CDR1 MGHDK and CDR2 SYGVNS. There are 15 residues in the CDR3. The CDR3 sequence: CASSEPGQGVGELFF. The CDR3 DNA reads TGTGCCAGCAGTGAACCGGGACAGGGTGTCGGGGAGCTGTTTTTT. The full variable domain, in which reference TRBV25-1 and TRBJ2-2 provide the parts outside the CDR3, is EADIYQTPRYLVIGTGKKITLECSQTMGHDKMYWYQQDPGMELHLIHYSYGVNSTEKGDLSSESTVSRIRTEHFPLTLESARPSHTSQYLCASSEPGQGVGELFFGEGSRLTVL.